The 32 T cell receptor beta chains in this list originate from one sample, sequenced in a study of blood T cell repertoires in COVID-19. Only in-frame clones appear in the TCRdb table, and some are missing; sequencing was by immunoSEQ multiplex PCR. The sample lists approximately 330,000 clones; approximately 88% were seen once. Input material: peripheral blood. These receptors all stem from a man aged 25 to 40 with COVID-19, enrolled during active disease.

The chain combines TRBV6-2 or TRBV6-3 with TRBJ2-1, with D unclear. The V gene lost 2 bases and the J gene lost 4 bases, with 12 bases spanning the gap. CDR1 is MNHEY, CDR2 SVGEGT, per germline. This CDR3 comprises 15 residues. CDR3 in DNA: TGTGCCAGCAGTTACCCGGTGTTTTCATACAATGAGCAGTTCTTC. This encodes CASSYPVFSYNEQFF.

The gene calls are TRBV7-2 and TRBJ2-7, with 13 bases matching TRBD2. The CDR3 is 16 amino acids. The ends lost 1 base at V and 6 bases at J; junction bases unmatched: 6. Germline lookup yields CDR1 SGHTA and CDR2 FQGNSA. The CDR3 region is CASSLGLTSGRSEQYF. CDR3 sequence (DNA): TGTGCCAGCAGCTTAGGTTTGACTAGCGGGAGGTCCGAGCAGTACTTC.

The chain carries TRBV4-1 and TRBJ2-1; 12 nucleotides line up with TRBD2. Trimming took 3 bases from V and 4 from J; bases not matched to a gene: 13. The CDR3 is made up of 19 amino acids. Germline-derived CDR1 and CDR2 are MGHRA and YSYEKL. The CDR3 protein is CASSHASLGLAGRYNEQFF. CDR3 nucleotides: TGCGCCAGCAGCCACGCAAGTCTCGGACTAGCGGGACGATACAATGAGCAGTTCTTC.

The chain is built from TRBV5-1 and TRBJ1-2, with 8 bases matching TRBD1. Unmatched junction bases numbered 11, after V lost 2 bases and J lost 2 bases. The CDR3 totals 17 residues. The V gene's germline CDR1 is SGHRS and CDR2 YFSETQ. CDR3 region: CASSLPTTGALNYGYTF. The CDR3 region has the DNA TGCGCCAGCAGCTTACCCACGACAGGGGCGCTAAACTATGGCTACACCTTC.

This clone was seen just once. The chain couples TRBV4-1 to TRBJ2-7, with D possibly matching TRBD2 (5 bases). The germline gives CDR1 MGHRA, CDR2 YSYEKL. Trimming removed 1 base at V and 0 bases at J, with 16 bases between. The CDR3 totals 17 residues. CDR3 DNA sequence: TGCGCCAGCAGCCAAGGCGTAATCGGGAACAGCTCCTACGAGCAGTACTTC. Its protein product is CASSQGVIGNSSYEQYF.

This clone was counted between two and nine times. The CDR3 region is CASSLPGIYEQYF. The CDR3 region has the DNA TGTGCCAGCAGCTTACCAGGGATCTACGAGCAGTACTTC. The chain has TRBV13 and TRBJ2-7; D possibly corresponds to TRBD1 (5 bases). The CDR3 spans 13 residues. V lost 2 bases and J 3 bases, leaving 8 bases between the germline ends. Germline CDR1 reads PRHDT; CDR2 reads FYEKMQ (reference sequence). Looking up the rest from reference TRBV13 and TRBJ2-7 gives the full variable domain: AAGVIQSPRHLIKEKRETATLKCYPIPRHDTVYWYQQGPGQDPQFLISFYEKMQSDKGSIPDRFSAQQFSDYHSELNMSSLELGDSALYFCASSLPGIYEQYFGPGTRLTVT.

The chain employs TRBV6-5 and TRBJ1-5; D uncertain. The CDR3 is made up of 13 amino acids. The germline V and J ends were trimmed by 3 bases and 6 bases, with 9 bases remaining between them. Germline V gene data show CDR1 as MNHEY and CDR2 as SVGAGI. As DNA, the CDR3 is TGTGCCAGCAGTTATGAGCGCGGTCAGCCCCAGCATTTT. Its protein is CASSYERGQPQHF.

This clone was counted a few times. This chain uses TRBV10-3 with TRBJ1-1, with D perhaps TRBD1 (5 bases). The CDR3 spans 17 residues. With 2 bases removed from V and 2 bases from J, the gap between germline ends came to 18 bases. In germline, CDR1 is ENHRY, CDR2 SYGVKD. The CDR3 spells CAISESAGQGPNTEAFF. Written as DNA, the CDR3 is TGTGCCATCAGTGAGAGCGCCGGGCAGGGTCCCAACACTGAAGCTTTCTTT.

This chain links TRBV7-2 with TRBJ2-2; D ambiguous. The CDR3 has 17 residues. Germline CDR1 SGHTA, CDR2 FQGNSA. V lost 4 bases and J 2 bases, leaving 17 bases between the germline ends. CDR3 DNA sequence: TGTGCCAGCAGCTACTTAATTTCGCTATTAAACACCGGGGAGCTGTTTTTT. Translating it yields CASSYLISLLNTGELFF. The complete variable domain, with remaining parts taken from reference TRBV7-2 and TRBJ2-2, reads GAGVSQSPSNKVTEKGKDVELRCDPISGHTALYWYRQSLGQGLEFLIYFQGNSAPDKSGLPSDRFSAERTGGSVSTLTIQRTQQEDSAVYLCASSYLISLLNTGELFFGEGSRLTVL.

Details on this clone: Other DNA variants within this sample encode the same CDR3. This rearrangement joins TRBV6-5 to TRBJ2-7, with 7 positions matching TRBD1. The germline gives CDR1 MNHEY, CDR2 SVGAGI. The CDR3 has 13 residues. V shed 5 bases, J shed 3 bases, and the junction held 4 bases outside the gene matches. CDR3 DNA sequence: TGTGCCAGCAGTCGGGACAGCTTCTACGAGCAGTACTTC. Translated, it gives CASSRDSFYEQYF.

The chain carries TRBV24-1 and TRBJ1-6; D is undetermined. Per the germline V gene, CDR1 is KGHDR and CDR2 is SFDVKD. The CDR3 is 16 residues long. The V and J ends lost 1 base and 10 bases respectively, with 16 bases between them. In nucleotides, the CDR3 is TGTGCCACCAGTGATTTCCCAGGCCAAGGAAGATCACCCCTCCACTTT. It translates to CATSDFPGQGRSPLHF.

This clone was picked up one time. DNA of the CDR3: TGCGCCAGCAGCTTGACGCCGGGAGGGCCGGGGGAGCAGTACTTC. It yields the protein CASSLTPGGPGEQYF. V and J are TRBV5-1 and TRBJ2-7; 8 nucleotides line up with TRBD2. CDR1 SGHRS and CDR2 YFSETQ come from the germline V gene. J was trimmed by 7 bases and V by 1 base; bases with no gene match: 10. The CDR3 has 15 amino acids.

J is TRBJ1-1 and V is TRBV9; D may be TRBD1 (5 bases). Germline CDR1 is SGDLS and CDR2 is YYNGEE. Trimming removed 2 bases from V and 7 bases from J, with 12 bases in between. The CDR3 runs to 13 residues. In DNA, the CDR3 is TGTGCCAGCAGCGTTACAACAGGCGGTGAAGCTTTCTTT. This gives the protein CASSVTTGGEAFF.

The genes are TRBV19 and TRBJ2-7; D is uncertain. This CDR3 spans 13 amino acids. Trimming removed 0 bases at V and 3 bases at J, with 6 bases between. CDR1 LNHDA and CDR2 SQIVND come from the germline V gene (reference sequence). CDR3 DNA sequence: TGTGCCAGTAGTATAGATCGGTTCTACGAGCAGTACTTC. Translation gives CASSIDRFYEQYF.

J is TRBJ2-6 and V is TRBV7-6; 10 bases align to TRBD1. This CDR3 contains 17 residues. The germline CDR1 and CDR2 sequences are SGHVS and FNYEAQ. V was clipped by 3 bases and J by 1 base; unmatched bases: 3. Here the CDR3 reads CASSLRQGASGANVLTF. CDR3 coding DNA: TGTGCCAGCAGCTTGCGACAGGGGGCGTCTGGGGCCAACGTCCTGACTTTC.

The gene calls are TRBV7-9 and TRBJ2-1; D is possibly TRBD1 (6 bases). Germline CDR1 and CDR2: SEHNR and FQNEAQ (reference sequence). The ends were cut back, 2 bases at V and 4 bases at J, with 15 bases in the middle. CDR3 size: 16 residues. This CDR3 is CASSLSGAGVYNEQFF. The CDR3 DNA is TGTGCCAGCAGCTTATCCGGGGCAGGGGTATACAATGAGCAGTTCTTC.

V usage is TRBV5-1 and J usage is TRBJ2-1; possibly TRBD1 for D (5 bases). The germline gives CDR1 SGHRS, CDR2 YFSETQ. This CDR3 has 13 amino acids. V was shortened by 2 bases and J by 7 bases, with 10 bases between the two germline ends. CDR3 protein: CASSLGDSNEQFF. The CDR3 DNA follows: TGCGCCAGCAGCTTAGGGGATAGTAATGAGCAGTTCTTC.

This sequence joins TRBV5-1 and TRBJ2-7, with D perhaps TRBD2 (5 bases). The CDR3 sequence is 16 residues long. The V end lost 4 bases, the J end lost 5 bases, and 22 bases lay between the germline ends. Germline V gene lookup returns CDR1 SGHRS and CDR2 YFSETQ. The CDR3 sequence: CASSTLGSYLGNEQYF. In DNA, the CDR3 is TGCGCCAGCAGCACTTTAGGGAGCTACTTAGGGAACGAGCAGTACTTC.

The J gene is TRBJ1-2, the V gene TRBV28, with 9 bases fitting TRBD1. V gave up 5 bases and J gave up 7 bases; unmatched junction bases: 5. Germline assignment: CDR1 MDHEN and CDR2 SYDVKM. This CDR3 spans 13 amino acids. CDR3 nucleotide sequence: TGTGCCAGCAGTCCCCTGGACAGGGGTGGCTACACCTTC. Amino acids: CASSPLDRGGYTF.

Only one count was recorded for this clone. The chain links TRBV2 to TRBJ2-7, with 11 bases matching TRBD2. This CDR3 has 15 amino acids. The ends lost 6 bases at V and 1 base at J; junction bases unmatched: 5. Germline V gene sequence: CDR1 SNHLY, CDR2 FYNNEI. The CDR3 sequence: CASRRRLAGSYEQYF. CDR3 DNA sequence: TGTGCCAGCAGGAGAAGACTAGCGGGATCCTACGAGCAGTACTTC.

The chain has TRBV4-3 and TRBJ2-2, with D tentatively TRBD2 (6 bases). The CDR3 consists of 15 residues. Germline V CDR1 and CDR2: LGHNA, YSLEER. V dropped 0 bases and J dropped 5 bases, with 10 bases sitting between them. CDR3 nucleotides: TGCGCCAGCAGCCAAGATCTTGGACTAACCGGGGAGCTGTTTTTT. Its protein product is CASSQDLGLTGELFF.

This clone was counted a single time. CDR3 protein: CASNFGLAGNEQFF. The CDR3, as DNA: TGTGCCAGCAATTTTGGACTAGCGGGGAATGAGCAGTTCTTC. The genes are TRBV27 and TRBJ2-1; 12 positions match TRBD2. CDR1 and CDR2 from the germline V gene are MNHEY and SMNVEV (reference sequence). CDR3 length: 14 amino acids. V trimming: 7 bases; J trimming: 7 bases; junction bases outside the gene matches: 5.

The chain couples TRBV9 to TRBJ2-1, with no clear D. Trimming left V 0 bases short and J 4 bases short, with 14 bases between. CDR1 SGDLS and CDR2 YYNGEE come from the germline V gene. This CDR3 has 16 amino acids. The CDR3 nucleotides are TGTGCCAGCAGCGTAGTTGGCTCCCCCCCTTACAATGAGCAGTTCTTC. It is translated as CASSVVGSPPYNEQFF.

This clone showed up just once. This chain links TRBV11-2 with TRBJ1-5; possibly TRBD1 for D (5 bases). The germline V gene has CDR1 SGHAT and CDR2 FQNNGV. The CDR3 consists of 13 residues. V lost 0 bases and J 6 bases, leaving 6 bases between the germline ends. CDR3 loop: CASSLDTGQPQHF. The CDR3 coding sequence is TGTGCCAGCAGCTTAGATACAGGTCAGCCCCAGCATTTT.

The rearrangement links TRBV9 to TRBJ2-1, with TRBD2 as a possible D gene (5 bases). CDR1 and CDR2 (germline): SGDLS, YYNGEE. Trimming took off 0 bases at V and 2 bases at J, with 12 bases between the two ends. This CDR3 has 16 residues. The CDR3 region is CASSVGVGSPYNEQFF. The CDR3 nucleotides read TGTGCCAGCAGCGTAGGCGTAGGGAGTCCCTACAATGAGCAGTTCTTC.

The CDR3 loop is CASSATLGTDTQYF. CDR3 in DNA: TGTGCCAGCAGTGCGACTCTTGGCACAGATACGCAGTATTTT. This chain joins TRBV6-4 and TRBJ2-3; D is uncertain. The V end was cut by 4 bases, the J end by 1 base, with 9 bases between. The germline gives CDR1 MRHNA, CDR2 SNTAGT. This CDR3 spans 14 amino acids.

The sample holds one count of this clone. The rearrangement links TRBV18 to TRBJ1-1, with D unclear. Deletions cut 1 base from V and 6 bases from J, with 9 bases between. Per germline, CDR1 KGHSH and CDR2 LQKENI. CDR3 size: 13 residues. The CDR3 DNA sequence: TGTGCCAGCTCACCACGAGACTACTCTGAAGCTTTCTTT. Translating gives CASSPRDYSEAFF.

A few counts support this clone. DNA of the CDR3: TGTGCCAGCAGTGACAAGACAGGTATCACAGATACGCAGTATTTT. Amino acid sequence: CASSDKTGITDTQYF. This rearrangement joins TRBV6-4 to TRBJ2-3; possible D gene TRBD1, 6 bases. V was clipped by 2 bases and J by 2 bases, with 11 bases between them. The CDR3 contains 15 residues. In germline, CDR1 is MRHNA, CDR2 SNTAGT.

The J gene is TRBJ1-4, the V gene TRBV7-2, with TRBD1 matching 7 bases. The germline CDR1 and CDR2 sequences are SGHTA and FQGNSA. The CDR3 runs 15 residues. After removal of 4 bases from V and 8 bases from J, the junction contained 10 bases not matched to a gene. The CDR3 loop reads CASSSKQGGGEKLFF. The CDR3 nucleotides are TGTGCCAGCAGCTCCAAGCAGGGGGGAGGCGAAAAACTGTTTTTT.

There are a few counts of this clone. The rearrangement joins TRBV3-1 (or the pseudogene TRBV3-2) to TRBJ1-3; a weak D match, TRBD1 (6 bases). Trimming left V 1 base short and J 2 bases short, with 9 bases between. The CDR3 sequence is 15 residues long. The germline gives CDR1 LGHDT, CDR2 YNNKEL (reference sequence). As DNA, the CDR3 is TGTGCCAGCAGCCAAGGCCCAGGGGCTGGAAACACCATATATTTT. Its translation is CASSQGPGAGNTIYF.

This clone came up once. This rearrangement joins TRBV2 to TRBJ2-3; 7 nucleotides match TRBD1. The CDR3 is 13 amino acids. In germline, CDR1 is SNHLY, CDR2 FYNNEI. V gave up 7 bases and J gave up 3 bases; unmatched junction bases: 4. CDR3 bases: TGTGCCAGCAAGACAGGGTGGACAGATACGCAGTATTTT. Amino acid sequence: CASKTGWTDTQYF.

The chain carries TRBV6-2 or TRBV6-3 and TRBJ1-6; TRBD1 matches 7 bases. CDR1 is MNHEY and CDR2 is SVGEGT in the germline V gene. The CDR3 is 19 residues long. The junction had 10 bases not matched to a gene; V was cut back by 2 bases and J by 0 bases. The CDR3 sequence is CASSYGGGQPSSYNSPLHF. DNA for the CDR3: TGTGCCAGCAGTTACGGAGGGGGCCAACCGAGCTCCTATAATTCACCCCTCCACTTT.